This section outlines one T cell receptor beta chain sequence together with its context. These data are taken from a study of blood T cell repertoires in COVID-19. Turning to the study itself: In each case, the material was cDNA or gDNA derived from T cells, B-cell-depleted T cells, or PBMCs.

The CDR3 covers 14 residues. CDR1 and CDR2 (germline): SGDLS, YYNGEE. J was trimmed by 4 bases and V by 7 bases; bases with no gene match: 4. The protocol was immunoSEQ multiplex PCR, while the TCRdb copy is restricted to in-frame clones and leaves out a portion. This sample has fewer than 400,000 clones, with about four fifths found just once. The sequenced material came from peripheral blood. The V call is TRBV9, the J call TRBJ2-1, with 11 nucleotides matching TRBD2. The sequence derives from a man aged 30-40 years with active or convalescent COVID-19. CDR3 region: CASGGTSGYNEQFF. The CDR3 DNA reads TGTGCCAGCGGGGGGACTAGCGGATACAATGAGCAGTTCTTC.